This TCR beta chain was sequenced in a study of blood T cell repertoires in COVID-19. Overall study context: The United States, Italy and Spain supplied acute and convalescent COVID-19 samples.

The CDR3 has 14 amino acids. Germline V gene lookup returns CDR1 SGHTA and CDR2 FQGTGA. V was pared by 3 bases and J by 6 bases, with 7 bases of the junction left unmatched. TCRdb keeps only in-frame clones here, not all; method: immunoSEQ multiplex PCR. The data hold some 120,000 clones, with 87% observed a single time. This receptor was obtained from an older woman with acute or convalescent COVID-19. The chain recombines TRBV7-3 with TRBJ2-7, with TRBD2 matching over 8 bases. Sequencing was performed on peripheral blood. CDR3 protein: CASSFSGLAGEQYF. Here the CDR3 DNA reads TGTGCCAGCAGCTTCTCAGGACTAGCAGGCGAGCAGTACTTC.